A single sample is the source of the 28 T cell receptor beta chains below, sequenced in a study of vaccination and CD4 T cells after COVID-19. Sequenced with the Oncomine TCR Beta short-read assay was DNA taken from cultured CD4+ T cells. TCRdb processed the PCR reads anew with MiXCR; each CDR3 protein has one entry. The data contain a few thousand distinct CDR3 sequences, roughly 15% of them singletons. The treatment: approximately nine-day PBMC culture with coronavirus spike peptide pools or control peptides (ViraFEST assay). Their antigen targets remain unknown. Sequenced: CD4+ T cells from blood, cultured in vitro. These receptors were collected from a human donor who had recovered from COVID-19.

The chain carries TRBV11-1 and TRBJ2-1; the match to TRBD2 covers 15 bases. The germline CDR1 and CDR2 sequences are SGHAT and FQDESV (reference sequence). This CDR3 has 19 amino acids. Unmatched junction bases numbered 9, after V lost 1 base and J lost 5 bases. CDR3: CASSLVGLAGGPFDNEQFF. The CDR3 DNA sequence: TGTGCCAGCAGCTTAGTCGGACTAGCGGGGGGGCCCTTCGACAATGAGCAGTTCTTC.

There are a few counts of this clonotype. The chain links TRBV30 to TRBJ2-1, with 9 bases that match TRBD1. The CDR3 contains 16 residues. The J segment lost 2 bases and the V segment lost 2 bases, leaving 7 bases of the junction unmatched. CDR1 is GTSNPN and CDR2 is SVGIG in the germline V gene (reference sequence). CDR3 loop: CAWSLPGQGPYNEQFF. CDR3 nucleotide sequence: TGTGCCTGGAGTCTTCCCGGACAGGGGCCCTACAATGAGCAGTTCTTC.

This clonotype ranks as large. The chain recombines TRBV5-4 with TRBJ2-1; 9 positions agree with TRBD1. The CDR3 spans 15 residues. Losses at the gene ends were 4 bases for V and 2 bases for J; bases not matched to a gene: 4. Germline V gives CDR1 SGHNT, CDR2 YYREEE (reference sequence). The CDR3 DNA follows: TGTGCCAGCAGCCCGGACAGGGGCGCCTACAATGAGCAGTTCTTC. Its translation is CASSPDRGAYNEQFF.

In its sample, this clonotype is medium-sized (0.01 to 0.1%). This chain joins TRBV5-4 and TRBJ2-5, with 8 bases identical to TRBD2. V was pared by 2 bases and J by 1 base, with 7 bases of the junction left unmatched. Germline assignment: CDR1 SGHNT and CDR2 YYREEE (reference sequence). The CDR3 spans 16 residues. CDR3: CASSLGVLAVQETQYF. CDR3 coding DNA: TGTGCCAGCAGCTTAGGGGTACTAGCGGTCCAAGAGACCCAGTACTTC.

In its sample, this clonotype was seen a few times. J is TRBJ2-7 and V is TRBV28; D remains unclear. The V gene's germline CDR1 is MDHEN and CDR2 SYDVKM. Trimming took 3 bases from V and 0 from J, leaving 6 bases between them. The CDR3 sequence is 13 residues long. CDR3 loop: CASSFSSSYEQYF. The CDR3 DNA reads TGTGCCAGCAGTTTTTCGAGCTCCTACGAGCAGTACTTC.

This clonotype was detected only a few times. The genes are TRBV6-1 and TRBJ2-1; TRBD2 agrees at 14 bases. The CDR3 runs to 15 residues. Germline lookup yields CDR1 MNHNS and CDR2 SASEGT. V was clipped by 6 bases and J by 9 bases; unmatched bases: 7. The CDR3: CASSRGTSGGSEQFF. The CDR3 nucleotides are TGTGCCAGCAGCCGGGGGACTAGCGGGGGTAGTGAGCAGTTCTTC.

The chain combines TRBV5-4 with TRBJ1-2, with D perhaps matching TRBD1 (6 bases). The CDR3 length is 15 residues. Germline lookup yields CDR1 SGHNT and CDR2 YYREEE (reference sequence). V was pared by 0 bases and J by 4 bases, with 13 bases between. The CDR3 sequence: CASSLADSPFYGYTF. The CDR3 nucleotides are TGTGCCAGCAGCTTGGCGGACAGCCCGTTCTATGGCTACACCTTC.

There are a few counts of this clonotype. The chain uses TRBV20-1 and TRBJ1-3; D is unresolved. This CDR3 contains 11 residues. Trimming stripped 3 bases from V and 8 bases from J, with 8 bases between. Germline V CDR1 and CDR2: DFQATT, SNEGSKA (reference sequence). The CDR3 spells CSARKEDTIYF. The CDR3 coding sequence is TGCAGTGCTAGGAAAGAAGACACCATATATTTT.

About this clonotype: Possible read error: a much larger clone is one base away. This is likely a read error, given that the CDR3 carries no conserved phenylalanine or tryptophan at its end. It is unclear where the CDR3 begins or ends on the DNA, so no DNA is shown, and the CDR3 is as TCRdb lists it. The CDR3 here is CAWSRSEGLLMHS. The chain is built from TRBV30 and TRBJ1-5. Germline loops: CDR1 GTSNPN, CDR2 SVGIG (reference sequence). The CDR3 is made up of 13 amino acids, end residues included.

The chain has TRBV28 and TRBJ2-7; TRBD1 matches at 7 bases. Trimming at V came to 4 bases and at J to 3 bases, leaving 3 bases not matched to a gene. The CDR3 is 13 amino acids. Germline CDR1 and CDR2: MDHEN and SYDVKM. CDR3 amino acids: CASSSGQFYEQYF. DNA of the CDR3: TGTGCCAGCAGTTCGGGACAGTTCTACGAGCAGTACTTC.

This chain uses TRBV5-1 with TRBJ2-5, with D perhaps matching TRBD2 (7 bases). Trimming removed 0 bases at V and 3 bases at J, with 9 bases between. Germline V gene data show CDR1 as SGHRS and CDR2 as YFSETQ. This CDR3 is built from 14 residues. The CDR3 here is CASSLEGGKETQYF. In nucleotides, the CDR3 is TGCGCCAGCAGCTTGGAGGGGGGGAAAGAGACCCAGTACTTC.

V and J are TRBV6-1 and TRBJ1-5; D ambiguous. The CDR3 extends over 13 amino acids. The germline V and J ends were trimmed by 5 bases and 0 bases, with 5 bases remaining between them. In germline, CDR1 is MNHNS, CDR2 SASEGT. CDR3 bases: TGTGCCAGCAGTCCCGCTAGCAATCAGCCCCAGCATTTT. Protein product: CASSPASNQPQHF.

V usage is TRBV7-9 and J usage is TRBJ2-6; D unresolved. This CDR3 spans 16 amino acids. V lost 5 bases and J 0 bases, leaving 11 bases between the germline ends. Germline V gives CDR1 SEHNR, CDR2 FQNEAQ (reference sequence). CDR3 region: CASSPDVSSGANVLTF. CDR3 DNA: TGTGCCAGCAGCCCGGACGTTAGCTCTGGGGCCAACGTCCTGACTTTC.

This clonotype is labeled as medium-sized. The rearrangement uses TRBV25-1 and TRBJ2-1, with TRBD1 as a possible D gene (6 bases). Trimming removed 8 bases from V and 4 bases from J, with 6 bases in between. Germline V gene data show CDR1 as MGHDK and CDR2 as SYGVNS. This CDR3 is built from 11 residues. CDR3 residues: CASDRYNEQFF. CDR3 nucleotide sequence: TGTGCCAGCGACAGGTACAATGAGCAGTTCTTC.

This clonotype appeared a few times. The chain couples TRBV6-5 to TRBJ2-1, with 9 bases aligning to TRBD1. This CDR3 contains 15 residues. Per the germline V gene, CDR1 is MNHEY and CDR2 is SVGAGI. V lost 5 bases and J lost 10; bases outside the gene matches: 12. CDR3 coding DNA: TGTGCCAGCAGTACTCGTCCCGGGACAGGGCGGGAGCAGTTCTTC. Translation gives CASSTRPGTGREQFF.

This clonotype rates as medium-sized. This chain uses TRBV20-1 with TRBJ2-3; 13 bases line up with TRBD2. Germline CDR1 is DFQATT and CDR2 is SNEGSKA (reference sequence). Unmatched junction bases numbered 4, after V lost 5 bases and J lost 2 bases. The CDR3 runs to 15 residues. CDR3 sequence (DNA): TGCAGTGCTCTGACTAGCGGGGGGCTCACAGATACGCAGTATTTT. This gives the protein CSALTSGGLTDTQYF.

This clonotype came up a few times. The V call is TRBV6-1, the J call TRBJ2-7; D may be TRBD1 or TRBD2 (5 bases each). Looked up from germline, CDR1 is MNHNS and CDR2 is SASEGT. With 9 bases removed from V and 2 bases from J, the gap between germline ends came to 11 bases. The CDR3 length is 12 residues. The CDR3 DNA reads as TGTGCCAGTAGGCAGGGAGCCTACGAGCAGTACTTC. As protein: CASRQGAYEQYF.

The chain combines TRBV15 with TRBJ2-1; a weak D match, TRBD2 (6 bases). The CDR3 is 13 residues long. Trimming removed 5 bases from V and 8 bases from J, with 13 bases in between. Germline-derived CDR1 and CDR2 are LNHNV and YYDKDF (reference sequence). The CDR3 nucleotides are TGTGCCACCAGCGGCGTCGGGGGAGATGAGCAGTTCTTC. The encoded protein is CATSGVGGDEQFF.

The chain recombines TRBV30 with TRBJ1-2; D not certain. The germline V gene has CDR1 GTSNPN and CDR2 SVGIG (reference sequence). Trimming took off 1 base at V and 3 bases at J, with 9 bases between the two ends. This CDR3 is 13 amino acids long. CDR3 nucleotides: TGTGCCTGGAGTGCAAGGCAGGACTATGGCTACACCTTC. Translation gives CAWSARQDYGYTF.

This clonotype is labeled medium-sized. The genes are TRBV20-1 and TRBJ2-3; no clear D gene. Between the trimmed V and J ends, which lost 6 bases and 2 bases, there was a span of 9 bases. Per germline, CDR1 DFQATT and CDR2 SNEGSKA (reference sequence). This CDR3 is built from 12 residues. CDR3 residues: CSALENTDTQYF. CDR3 DNA sequence: TGCAGTGCGCTAGAGAACACAGATACGCAGTATTTT.

By frequency in the sample, this clonotype is medium-sized. The chain employs TRBV19 and TRBJ2-5; no clear D. Trimming pared 4 bases from V and 0 bases from J, leaving 0 bases between. CDR1 LNHDA and CDR2 SQIVND come from the germline V gene (reference sequence). CDR3 length: 11 residues. Here the CDR3 reads CASSNQETQYF. The CDR3, as DNA: TGTGCCAGTAGTAACCAAGAGACCCAGTACTTC.

This clonotype was recorded a few times. V and J are TRBV15 and TRBJ2-3; the match to TRBD2 covers 11 bases. CDR3 length: 21 residues. The V segment lost 0 bases and the J segment 3 bases; nucleotides outside the gene matches: 17. The germline gives CDR1 LNHNV, CDR2 YYDKDF (reference sequence). The CDR3 loop is CATSRDAGAPTSGGGTDTQYF. CDR3 nucleotide sequence: TGTGCCACCAGCAGAGATGCGGGAGCGCCTACTAGCGGGGGAGGTACAGATACGCAGTATTTT.

Sample share makes this clonotype medium-sized. The chain has TRBV20-1 and TRBJ2-1, with D possibly being TRBD2 (7 bases). CDR3 length: 14 amino acids. CDR1 and CDR2 from the germline V gene are DFQATT and SNEGSKA (reference sequence). V lost 2 bases and J lost 6, with 14 bases in between. Here the CDR3 reads CSARLRGGLNEQFF. The DNA of the CDR3 is TGCAGTGCTAGATTGAGGGGGGGCCTCAATGAGCAGTTCTTC.

The chain is built from TRBV19 and TRBJ2-5; D is unresolved. Germline V gene sequence: CDR1 LNHDA, CDR2 SQIVND (reference sequence). The CDR3 is made up of 13 amino acids. V dropped 5 bases and J dropped 4 bases, with 11 bases sitting between them. CDR3 in amino acids: CASSPTPGETQYF. CDR3 bases: TGTGCCAGTAGTCCAACCCCCGGAGAGACCCAGTACTTC.

This clonotype is labeled as large. The chain couples TRBV6-1 to TRBJ1-6, with a tentative D call TRBD1 (5 bases). CDR1 and CDR2 (germline): MNHNS, SASEGT. This CDR3 has 15 residues. The V gene lost 7 bases and the J gene lost 7 bases, with 17 bases spanning the gap. In nucleotides, the CDR3 is TGTGCCAGCAAGGGTCCCACAGGAGTGAATTCACCCCTCCACTTT. Translated, it gives CASKGPTGVNSPLHF.

This clonotype was counted only a few times. The chain uses TRBV18 and TRBJ1-5; D is undetermined. From germline, CDR1 is KGHSH and CDR2 LQKENI. Trimming removed 3 bases from V and 3 bases from J, with 6 bases in between. This CDR3 has 13 amino acids. For the CDR3, the DNA is TGTGCCAGCTCACCGGGGATCAATCAGCCCCAGCATTTT. Its protein is CASSPGINQPQHF.

This clonotype has more than one count but fewer than ten. The V call is TRBV29-1, the J call TRBJ2-1; the match to TRBD2 covers 9 bases. J was trimmed by 16 bases and V by 0 bases; bases with no gene match: 10. Looked up from germline, CDR1 is SQVTM and CDR2 is ANQGSEA. This CDR3 comprises 13 residues. The chain's CDR3 is CSVEDPGAGGRFF. For the CDR3, the DNA is TGCAGCGTTGAAGATCCCGGTGCGGGGGGGCGATTCTTC.

This clonotype is deemed medium-sized (0.01 to 0.1%). This chain links TRBV20-1 with TRBJ2-2; D is undetermined. The CDR3 has 14 residues. Germline V CDR1 and CDR2: DFQATT, SNEGSKA (reference sequence). The V and J ends lost 3 bases and 1 base respectively, with 9 bases between them. CDR3 region: CSASRSGNTGELFF. DNA of the CDR3: TGCAGTGCTAGTCGTTCAGGGAACACCGGGGAGCTGTTTTTT.